This TCR beta chain was identified in a study of cytomegalovirus exposure and HLA in healthy donors. Findings of the study overall: Association of fewer than 20,000 TCR beta sequences with HLA alleles was found at 0.05 false discovery rate in a later analysis. A later analysis showed that HLA-associated TCR beta chains had undergone more clonal expansion than equally common others.

The CDR3 extends over 15 amino acids. With 2 bases removed from V and 4 bases from J, the gap between germline ends came to 13 bases. CDR1 and CDR2 from the germline V gene are SGHRS and YFSETQ. This PCR relied on a set of 60 Vbeta primers and 13 Jbeta primers. Clones were read by immunoSEQ multiplex PCR, and TCRdb kept only the in-frame ones, dropping some. The repertoire holds a few hundred thousand clones, with around 90% as singletons. Comment on this clone: Its antigen is currently unknown.

This rearrangement joins TRBV5-1 to TRBJ2-1; a weak D match, TRBD1 (6 bases). This clonotype was sampled from a woman under 30 in good health and CMV-seronegative. The source material was PBMCs. CDR3 DNA sequence: TGCGCCAGCAGCTTAGGGGACACCACATACAATGAGCAGTTCTTC. Translation gives CASSLGDTTYNEQFF.